One sample yielded the 25 T cell receptor beta chains listed below, sequenced in a study of blood T cell repertoires in COVID-19. This table comes from immunoSEQ multiplex PCR, and its TCRdb copy is limited to in-frame clones, with some not included. Among 110,000 to 150,000 clones, under 85% were seen once, and the ten largest hold around 1.6%. Material: peripheral blood. These receptors were obtained from a human donor in a cohort sampled during active COVID-19.

This clone has just one count. This rearrangement joins TRBV11-3 to TRBJ2-3, with 7 bases aligning to TRBD2. The germline V gene has CDR1 SGHNT and CDR2 YENEEA. The CDR3 runs 15 residues. Trimming removed 1 base from V and 4 bases from J; junction bases left unmatched: 5. CDR3 nucleotides: TGTGCCAGCAGCTTAGGTAGGACTAGTGCAGATACGCAGTATTTT. Protein sequence: CASSLGRTSADTQYF.

The V gene is TRBV28, the J gene TRBJ2-7; maybe TRBD1 (6 bases). This CDR3 has 14 amino acids. With 4 bases removed from V and 4 bases from J, the gap between germline ends came to 14 bases. CDR1 is MDHEN and CDR2 is SYDVKM in the germline V gene. The CDR3 DNA is TGTGCCAGCAGTTATCTGGCAGGGGCGTACGAGCAGTACTTC. Amino acids: CASSYLAGAYEQYF.

CDR3 bases: TGTGCCAGCAGCCGGGACAGGGGGTTAAATAATTCACCCCTCCACTTT. This codes for CASSRDRGLNNSPLHF. V and J are TRBV27 and TRBJ1-6, with 11 bases aligning to TRBD1. The CDR3 extends over 16 amino acids. Germline-derived CDR1 and CDR2 are MNHEY and SMNVEV (reference sequence). Unmatched junction bases numbered 6, after V lost 6 bases and J lost 5 bases.

The chain links TRBV4-1 to TRBJ2-1; D might be TRBD2 (6 bases). The CDR3 is 16 amino acids. Per the germline V gene, CDR1 is MGHRA and CDR2 is YSYEKL. Trimming removed 0 bases from V and 3 bases from J, with 12 bases in between. The CDR3 loop reads CASSQDPSANYNEQFF. As DNA, the CDR3 is TGCGCCAGCAGCCAAGATCCTAGCGCAAACTACAATGAGCAGTTCTTC.

V usage is TRBV19 and J usage is TRBJ1-2; TRBD1 agrees at 11 bases. Germline lookup yields CDR1 LNHDA and CDR2 SQIVND (reference sequence). The ends lost 5 bases at V and 7 bases at J; junction bases unmatched: 9. This CDR3 is 15 amino acids long. Here the CDR3 reads CASSQGQGAPGGYTF. The CDR3 nucleotides are TGTGCCAGTAGTCAAGGACAGGGGGCGCCTGGTGGCTACACCTTC.

This chain links TRBV6-2 or TRBV6-3 with TRBJ2-3, with 13 bases lining up with TRBD2. The CDR3 loop spans 17 amino acids. Germline V gives CDR1 MNHEY, CDR2 SVGEGT. The ends lost 2 bases at V and 4 bases at J; junction bases unmatched: 6. The CDR3 region has the DNA TGTGCCAGCAGTTACATAGGACTAGCGGGAGTCTCAGATACGCAGTATTTT. Protein: CASSYIGLAGVSDTQYF.

This clone appeared once. CDR3 sequence (DNA): TGTGCCAGCAGCCAGCTCACTAGCGGGATTATACAGAACGGGGAGCTGTTTTTT. Its translation is CASSQLTSGIIQNGELFF. The chain is built from TRBV4-2 and TRBJ2-2; 10 bases agree with TRBD2. J gave up 7 bases and V 3 bases, and 14 bases lay outside the gene matches. CDR3 length: 18 amino acids. Germline assignment: CDR1 LGHNA and CDR2 YNFKEQ.

J is TRBJ1-5 and V is TRBV5-1, with D perhaps TRBD1 (6 bases). V was clipped by 4 bases and J by 5 bases, with 16 bases between them. CDR1 is SGHRS, CDR2 YFSETQ, per germline. The CDR3 consists of 15 residues. This CDR3 is CASSITGSRDQPQHF. The DNA of the CDR3 is TGCGCCAGCAGCATTACAGGGTCGAGGGATCAGCCCCAGCATTTT.

This clone was seen more than once but under ten times. This sequence joins TRBV3-1 (or the pseudogene TRBV3-2) and TRBJ2-7, with 9 bases lining up with TRBD1. CDR3 size: 15 residues. Trimming removed 4 bases from V and 3 bases from J; junction bases left unmatched: 7. Germline loops: CDR1 LGHDT, CDR2 YNNKEL (reference sequence). The chain's CDR3 is CASSPPPGQGYEQYF. The CDR3 DNA sequence: TGTGCCAGCAGCCCTCCCCCGGGACAGGGCTACGAGCAGTACTTC.

The chain combines TRBV7-8 with TRBJ2-7, with 11 bases that match TRBD2. Trimming at V came to 6 bases and at J to 0 bases, leaving 7 bases not matched to a gene. The germline gives CDR1 SGHVS, CDR2 FQNEAQ. The CDR3 sequence is 16 residues long. The CDR3 spells CASSRGGTSGSYEQYF. As DNA, the CDR3 is TGTGCCAGCAGTAGAGGCGGGACTAGCGGCTCCTACGAGCAGTACTTC.

The chain employs TRBV4-3 and TRBJ2-1; TRBD1 matches 11 bases. The germline V gene encodes CDR1 LGHNA and CDR2 YSLEER. CDR3 length equals 16 residues. The V gene end was trimmed by 0 bases and the J gene end by 9 bases; junction bases not matched to a gene: 7. The CDR3 sequence: CASSQDQGTGGAEQFF. In DNA form, the CDR3 reads TGCGCCAGCAGCCAAGATCAAGGGACAGGGGGGGCTGAGCAGTTCTTC.

The CDR3 DNA sequence: TGTGCCAGCAGTGATGACTTAATTCATGGCTACACCTTC. It yields the protein CASSDDLIHGYTF. V usage is TRBV6-1 and J usage is TRBJ1-2; no reliable D call. Trimming pared 3 bases from V and 6 bases from J, leaving 11 bases between. The germline gives CDR1 MNHNS, CDR2 SASEGT. This CDR3 is 13 amino acids long.

DNA for the CDR3: TGCGCCAGCAGCCAAGGGAGGTCTGGGGCCAACGTCCTGACTTTC. It is translated as CASSQGRSGANVLTF. The chain couples TRBV5-1 to TRBJ2-6; the D gene is possibly TRBD2 (6 bases). V lost 4 bases and J 1 base, leaving 9 bases between the germline ends. Germline CDR1 reads SGHRS; CDR2 reads YFSETQ. This CDR3 has 15 amino acids.

V gene TRBV7-9 combines with J gene TRBJ2-7, with a weak D call TRBD2 (6 bases). Deletions cut 4 bases from V and 0 bases from J, with 7 bases between. CDR1 is SEHNR and CDR2 is FQNEAQ in the germline V gene (reference sequence). The CDR3 has 13 residues. Here the CDR3 DNA reads TGTGCCAGCAGCTCGACTAGCTCCTACGAGCAGTACTTC. Protein sequence: CASSSTSSYEQYF.

The genes are TRBV18 and TRBJ1-2; weak D call: TRBD1 (5 bases). Trimming cost V 2 bases and J 0 bases, with 16 bases left between them. Germline V CDR1 and CDR2: KGHSH, LQKENI. This CDR3 contains 17 residues. The CDR3 coding sequence is TGTGCCAGCTCACCATTTGGGGCAGGGCAGACTAACTATGGCTACACCTTC. Amino acid sequence: CASSPFGAGQTNYGYTF.

J is TRBJ2-7 and V is TRBV28; 8 nucleotides align to TRBD1. The CDR3 is made up of 14 amino acids. V shed 5 bases, J shed 6 bases, and the junction held 9 bases outside the gene matches. Germline-derived CDR1 and CDR2 are MDHEN and SYDVKM. The chain's CDR3 is CASSLTGASAEQYF. For the CDR3, the DNA is TGTGCCAGCAGTCTGACAGGGGCTTCTGCCGAGCAGTACTTC.

The genes are TRBV4-2 and TRBJ2-5; tentatively, D is TRBD2 (6 bases). The CDR3 has 15 residues. V was pared by 1 base and J by 5 bases, with 14 bases between. Per germline, CDR1 LGHNA and CDR2 YNFKEQ. CDR3 DNA sequence: TGTGCCAGCAGCCAAGGGTTAGGGAGCGGGGAGACCCAGTACTTC. Protein: CASSQGLGSGETQYF.

This chain connects TRBV19 to TRBJ2-3, with 7 bases identical to TRBD2. Per the germline V gene, CDR1 is LNHDA and CDR2 is SQIVND (reference sequence). CDR3 size: 15 residues. Trimming at V came to 3 bases and at J to 1 base, leaving 4 bases not matched to a gene. This CDR3 is CASSMSLAGTDTQYF. The CDR3, as DNA: TGTGCCAGTAGTATGTCTCTAGCGGGCACAGATACGCAGTATTTT.

This clone appeared a single time. The rearrangement links TRBV6-5 to TRBJ1-4, with D uncertain. Trimming cost V 2 bases and J 3 bases, with 10 bases left between them. The CDR3 runs to 15 residues. Germline lookup yields CDR1 MNHEY and CDR2 SVGAGI. The CDR3 DNA reads TGTGCCAGCAGTTACGGGCCCACCCCTAATGAAAAACTGTTTTTT. Translating it yields CASSYGPTPNEKLFF.

The chain joins TRBV19 to TRBJ2-7; weak D call: TRBD1 (6 bases). Germline-derived CDR1 and CDR2 are LNHDA and SQIVND (reference sequence). Trimming stripped 8 bases from V and 7 bases from J, with 15 bases between. This CDR3 is built from 12 residues. This chain's CDR3 is CASSQGIGEQYF. As DNA, the CDR3 is TGTGCCAGTTCGCAGGGGATCGGGGAGCAGTACTTC.

This sequence joins TRBV19 and TRBJ2-2, with unresolved D. Per the germline V gene, CDR1 is LNHDA and CDR2 is SQIVND (reference sequence). This CDR3 has 13 amino acids. With 6 bases removed from V and 4 bases from J, the gap between germline ends came to 9 bases. The CDR3 DNA is TGTGCCAGTAGGGCCGCAGGCACCGGGGAGCTGTTTTTT. Protein sequence: CASRAAGTGELFF.

The sample holds one count of this clone. Other DNA sequences in this specimen translate into the identical CDR3. CDR3 DNA: TGTGCCAGCTCACCTAGGACAGGGAGGGAGACCCAGTACTTC. It codes for CASSPRTGRETQYF. V and J are TRBV18 and TRBJ2-5; 8 bases fit TRBD1. CDR3 length: 14 amino acids. The J segment lost 5 bases and the V segment lost 3 bases, leaving 5 bases of the junction unmatched. The germline V gene has CDR1 KGHSH and CDR2 LQKENI. Based on the CDR3 plus reference TRBV18 and TRBJ2-5, the full variable domain is NAGVMQNPRHLVRRRGQEARLRCSPMKGHSHVYWYRQLPEEGLKFMVYLQKENIIDESGMPKERFSAEFPKEGPSILRIQQVVRGDSAAYFCASSPRTGRETQYFGPGTRLLVL.

The V call is TRBV7-2, the J call TRBJ1-2; 11 bases fit TRBD1. Germline V gene sequence: CDR1 SGHTA, CDR2 FQGNSA. J gave up 2 bases and V 2 bases, and 7 bases lay outside the gene matches. This CDR3 has 17 residues. The CDR3 DNA reads as TGTGCCAGCAGCTTAACAAGCAGGACAGGGGGCAACTATGGCTACACCTTC. It yields the protein CASSLTSRTGGNYGYTF.

This clone was observed a single time. The chain combines TRBV19 with TRBJ1-5, with no clear D. CDR1 LNHDA and CDR2 SQIVND come from the germline V gene (reference sequence). The CDR3 spans 13 residues. Trimming left V 6 bases short and J 1 base short, with 7 bases between. The CDR3 loop is CASSGSSNQPQHF. Here the CDR3 DNA reads TGTGCCAGTAGCGGGTCGAGCAATCAGCCCCAGCATTTT.

The chain links TRBV6-5 to TRBJ2-1; TRBD2 matches at 7 bases. The V gene end was trimmed by 10 bases and the J gene end by 4 bases; junction bases not matched to a gene: 7. CDR1 is MNHEY and CDR2 is SVGAGI in the germline V gene. The CDR3 has 13 amino acids. The DNA for the CDR3 is TGTGCCACCCGAGGGCGGGAGTACAATGAGCAGTTCTTC. The encoded protein is CATRGREYNEQFF.